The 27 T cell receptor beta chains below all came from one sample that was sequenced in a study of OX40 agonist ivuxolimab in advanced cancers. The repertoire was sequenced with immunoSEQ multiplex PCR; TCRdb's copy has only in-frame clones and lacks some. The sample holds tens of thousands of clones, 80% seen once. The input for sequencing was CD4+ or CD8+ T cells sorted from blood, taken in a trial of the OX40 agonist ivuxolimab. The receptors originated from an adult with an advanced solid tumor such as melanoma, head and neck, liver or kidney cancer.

In DNA form, the CDR3 reads TGTGCCTGGATCCCCCACGAGGGGAGCTCCTACGAGCAGTACTTC. Its protein is CAWIPHEGSSYEQYF. The chain is built from TRBV30 and TRBJ2-7; D assignment may be TRBD1 or TRBD2 (5 bases each). CDR1 is GTSNPN and CDR2 is SVGIG in the germline V gene (reference sequence). Deletions cut 4 bases from V and 0 bases from J, with 16 bases between. This CDR3 spans 15 amino acids.

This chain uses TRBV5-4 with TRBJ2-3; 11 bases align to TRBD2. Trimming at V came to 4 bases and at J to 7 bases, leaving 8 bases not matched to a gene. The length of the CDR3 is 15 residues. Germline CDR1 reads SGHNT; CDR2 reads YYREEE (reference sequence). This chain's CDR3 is CASSLLAGVPYTQYF. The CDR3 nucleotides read TGTGCCAGCAGCCTACTAGCGGGAGTCCCCTATACGCAGTATTTT.

The CDR3 region is CASSGGQGSETQYF. CDR3 sequence (DNA): TGTGCCAGCAGTGGGGGACAGGGGAGCGAGACCCAGTACTTC. The V call is TRBV28, the J call TRBJ2-5, with 10 nucleotides matching TRBD1. There are 14 residues in the CDR3. Germline CDR1 and CDR2: MDHEN and SYDVKM. After removal of 5 bases from V and 5 bases from J, the junction contained 5 bases not matched to a gene.

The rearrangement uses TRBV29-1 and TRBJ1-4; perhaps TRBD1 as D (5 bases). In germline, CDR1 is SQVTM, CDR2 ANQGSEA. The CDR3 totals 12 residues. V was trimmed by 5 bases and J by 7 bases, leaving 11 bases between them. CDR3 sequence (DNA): TGCAGCGTTACCAGGGAGAGTGAAAAACTGTTTTTT. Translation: CSVTRESEKLFF. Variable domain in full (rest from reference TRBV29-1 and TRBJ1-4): SAVISQKPSRDICQRGTSLTIQCQVDSQVTMMFWYRQQPGQSLTLIATANQGSEATYESGFVIDKFPISRPNLTFSTLTVSNMSPEDSSIYLCSVTRESEKLFFGSGTQLSVL.

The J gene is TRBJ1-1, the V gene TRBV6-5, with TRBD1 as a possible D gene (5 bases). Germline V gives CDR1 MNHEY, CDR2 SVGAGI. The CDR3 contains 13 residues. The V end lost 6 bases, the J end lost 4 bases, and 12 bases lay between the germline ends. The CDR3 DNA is TGTGCCAGCAGAACGGGGGAATCCACTGAAGCTTTCTTT. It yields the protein CASRTGESTEAFF.

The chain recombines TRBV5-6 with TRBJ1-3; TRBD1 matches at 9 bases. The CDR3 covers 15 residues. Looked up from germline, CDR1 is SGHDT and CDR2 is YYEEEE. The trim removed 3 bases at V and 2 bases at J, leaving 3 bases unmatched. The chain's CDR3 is CASSWNRGPGNTIYF. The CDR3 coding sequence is TGTGCCAGCAGCTGGAACAGGGGGCCTGGAAACACCATATATTTT.

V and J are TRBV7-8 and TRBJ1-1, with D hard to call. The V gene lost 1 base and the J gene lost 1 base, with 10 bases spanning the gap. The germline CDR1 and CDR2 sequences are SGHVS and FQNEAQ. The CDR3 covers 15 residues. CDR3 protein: CASSLEGRGNTEAFF. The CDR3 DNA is TGTGCCAGCAGCTTAGAAGGGCGGGGGAACACTGAAGCTTTCTTT.

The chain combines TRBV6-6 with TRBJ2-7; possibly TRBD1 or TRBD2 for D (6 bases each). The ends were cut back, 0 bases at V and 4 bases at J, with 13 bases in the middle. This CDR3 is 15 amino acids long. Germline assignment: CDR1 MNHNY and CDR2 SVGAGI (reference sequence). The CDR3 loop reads CASSYSRGASYEQYF. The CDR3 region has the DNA TGTGCCAGCAGTTACTCGAGGGGGGCGTCTTACGAGCAGTACTTC.

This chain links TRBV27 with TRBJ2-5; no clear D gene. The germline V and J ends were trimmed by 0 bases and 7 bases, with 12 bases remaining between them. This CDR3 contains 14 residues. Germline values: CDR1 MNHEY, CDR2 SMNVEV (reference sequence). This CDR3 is CASSLSGGVGTQYF. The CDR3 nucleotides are TGTGCCAGCAGTTTATCGGGTGGGGTTGGGACCCAGTACTTC.

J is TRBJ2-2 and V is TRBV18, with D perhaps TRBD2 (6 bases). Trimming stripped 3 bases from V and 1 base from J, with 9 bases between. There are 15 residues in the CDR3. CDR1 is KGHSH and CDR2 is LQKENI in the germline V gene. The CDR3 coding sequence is TGTGCCAGCTCACCGAGGAGGGGGAACACCGGGGAGCTGTTTTTT. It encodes CASSPRRGNTGELFF.

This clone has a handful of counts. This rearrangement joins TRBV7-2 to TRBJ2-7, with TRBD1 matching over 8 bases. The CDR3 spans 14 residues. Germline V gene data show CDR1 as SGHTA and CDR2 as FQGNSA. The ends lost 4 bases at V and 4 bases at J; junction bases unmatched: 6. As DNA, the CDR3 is TGTGCCAGCAGCTCTCGACAGGGGTCATACGAGCAGTACTTC. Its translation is CASSSRQGSYEQYF.

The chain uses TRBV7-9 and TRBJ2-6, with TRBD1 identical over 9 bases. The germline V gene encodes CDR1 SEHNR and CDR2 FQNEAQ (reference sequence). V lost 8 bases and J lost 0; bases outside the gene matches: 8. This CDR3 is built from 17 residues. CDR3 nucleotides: TGTGCCAGCGAGGGACAGGGTATGTTCTCTGGGGCCAACGTCCTGACTTTC. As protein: CASEGQGMFSGANVLTF.

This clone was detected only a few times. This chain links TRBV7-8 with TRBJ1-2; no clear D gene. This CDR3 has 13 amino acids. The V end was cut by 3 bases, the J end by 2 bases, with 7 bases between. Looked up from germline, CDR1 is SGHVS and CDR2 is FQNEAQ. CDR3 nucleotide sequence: TGTGCCAGCAGCTTCGAGGGAAACTATGGCTACACCTTC. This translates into CASSFEGNYGYTF.

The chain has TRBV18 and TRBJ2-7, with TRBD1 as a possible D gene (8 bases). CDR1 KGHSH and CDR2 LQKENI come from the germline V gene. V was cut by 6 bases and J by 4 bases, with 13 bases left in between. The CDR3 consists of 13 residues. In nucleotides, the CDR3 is TGTGCCAGCTCGACAGGGGAGGGGTACGAGCAGTACTTC. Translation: CASSTGEGYEQYF.

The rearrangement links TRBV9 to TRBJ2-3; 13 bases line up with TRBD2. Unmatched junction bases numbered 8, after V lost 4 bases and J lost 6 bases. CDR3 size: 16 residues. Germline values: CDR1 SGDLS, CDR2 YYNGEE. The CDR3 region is CASSFTSGGAQDTQYF. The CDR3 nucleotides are TGTGCCAGCAGCTTTACTAGCGGGGGGGCGCAGGATACGCAGTATTTT.

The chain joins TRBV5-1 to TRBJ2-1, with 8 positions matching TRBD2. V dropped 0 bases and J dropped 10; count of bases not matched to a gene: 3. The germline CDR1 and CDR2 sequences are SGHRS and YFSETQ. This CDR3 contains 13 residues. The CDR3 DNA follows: TGCGCCAGCAGCTTGGGGGTAGCGGGGGAGCAGTTCTTC. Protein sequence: CASSLGVAGEQFF.

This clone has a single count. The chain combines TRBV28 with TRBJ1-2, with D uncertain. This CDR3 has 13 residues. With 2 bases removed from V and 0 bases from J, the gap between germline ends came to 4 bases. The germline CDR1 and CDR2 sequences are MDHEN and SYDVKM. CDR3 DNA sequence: TGTGCCAGCAGTTTACAAACTAACTATGGCTACACCTTC. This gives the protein CASSLQTNYGYTF.

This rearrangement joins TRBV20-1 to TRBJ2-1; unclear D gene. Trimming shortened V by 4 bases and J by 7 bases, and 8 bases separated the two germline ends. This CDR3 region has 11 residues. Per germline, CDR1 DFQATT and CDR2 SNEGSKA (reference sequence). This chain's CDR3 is CSAKPSNEQFF. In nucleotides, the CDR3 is TGCAGTGCTAAACCCTCTAATGAGCAGTTCTTC.

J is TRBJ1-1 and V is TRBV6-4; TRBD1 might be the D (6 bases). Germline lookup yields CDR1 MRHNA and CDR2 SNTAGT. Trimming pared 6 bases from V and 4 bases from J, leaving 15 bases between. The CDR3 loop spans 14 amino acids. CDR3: CASRTDEGGTEAFF. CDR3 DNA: TGTGCCAGCAGAACCGATGAGGGGGGCACTGAAGCTTTCTTT.

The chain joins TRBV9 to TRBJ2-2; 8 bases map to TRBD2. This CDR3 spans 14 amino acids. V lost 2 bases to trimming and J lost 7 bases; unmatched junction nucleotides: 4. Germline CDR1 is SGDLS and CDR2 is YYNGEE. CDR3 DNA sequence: TGTGCCAGCAGCGTCCCAGCGGGAGACGGGGAGCTGTTTTTT. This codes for CASSVPAGDGELFF.

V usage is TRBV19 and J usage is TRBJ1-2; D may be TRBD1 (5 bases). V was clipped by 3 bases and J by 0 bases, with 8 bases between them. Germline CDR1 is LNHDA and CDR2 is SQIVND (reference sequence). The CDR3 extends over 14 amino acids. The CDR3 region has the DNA TGTGCCAGTAGTATTCAGGGAACTAACTATGGCTACACCTTC. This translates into CASSIQGTNYGYTF.

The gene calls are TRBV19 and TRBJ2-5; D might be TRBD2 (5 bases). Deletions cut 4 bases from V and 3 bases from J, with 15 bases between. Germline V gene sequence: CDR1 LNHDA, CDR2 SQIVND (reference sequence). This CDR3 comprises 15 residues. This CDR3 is CASSRARGSEETQYF. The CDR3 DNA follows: TGTGCCAGTAGTAGGGCCCGGGGATCCGAAGAGACCCAGTACTTC.

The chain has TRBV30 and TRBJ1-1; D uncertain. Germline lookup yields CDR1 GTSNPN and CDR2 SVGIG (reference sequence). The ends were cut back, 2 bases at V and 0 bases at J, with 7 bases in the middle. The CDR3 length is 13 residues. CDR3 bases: TGTGCCTGGAGTATCGGAGTGAACACTGAAGCTTTCTTT. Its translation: CAWSIGVNTEAFF.

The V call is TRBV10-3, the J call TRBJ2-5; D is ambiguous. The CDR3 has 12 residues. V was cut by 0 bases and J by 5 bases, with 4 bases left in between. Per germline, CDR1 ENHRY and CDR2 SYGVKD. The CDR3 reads CAISESSETQYF. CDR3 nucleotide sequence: TGTGCCATCAGTGAGTCTTCGGAGACCCAGTACTTC.

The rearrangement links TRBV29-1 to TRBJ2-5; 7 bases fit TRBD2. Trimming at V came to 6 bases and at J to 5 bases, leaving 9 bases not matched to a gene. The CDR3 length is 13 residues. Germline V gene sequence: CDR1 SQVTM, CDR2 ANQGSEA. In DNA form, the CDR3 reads TGCAGCGTAATAAGGACTAGTTCGGAGACCCAGTACTTC. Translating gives CSVIRTSSETQYF.

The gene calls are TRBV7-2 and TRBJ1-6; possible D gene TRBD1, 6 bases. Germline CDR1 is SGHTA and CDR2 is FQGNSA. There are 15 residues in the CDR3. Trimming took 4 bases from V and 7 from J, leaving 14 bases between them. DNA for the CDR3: TGTGCCAGCAGCTCGGGAGGGGGAGGGAATTCACCCCTCCACTTT. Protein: CASSSGGGGNSPLHF. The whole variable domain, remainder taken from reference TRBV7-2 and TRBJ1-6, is GAGVSQSPSNKVTEKGKDVELRCDPISGHTALYWYRQSLGQGLEFLIYFQGNSAPDKSGLPSDRFSAERTGGSVSTLTIQRTQQEDSAVYLCASSSGGGGNSPLHFGNGTRLTVT.

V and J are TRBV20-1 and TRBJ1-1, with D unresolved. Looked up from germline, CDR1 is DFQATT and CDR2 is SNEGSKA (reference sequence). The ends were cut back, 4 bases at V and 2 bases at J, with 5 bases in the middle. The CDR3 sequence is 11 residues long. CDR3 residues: CSAKRNTEAFF. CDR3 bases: TGCAGTGCTAAAAGAAACACTGAAGCTTTCTTT.